Included here is one T cell receptor (beta chain) sequence, with context. As processed by the authors: Estimation of nucleated cell counts relied on the amplification of reference gene primers. TCRdb's table, derived via immunoSEQ multiplex PCR, lists solely in-frame clones and lacks some. V and J calls and clone size are given by that table; D and trimming were obtained from the DNA. The sample has a few hundred thousand clones; 75% to 90% are singletons. These data originate in a study of blood T cell repertoires in COVID-19. At the level of the study: Sites across the United States, Italy and Spain contributed samples from acute and convalescent COVID-19.

This CDR3 region has 13 residues. V gave up 7 bases and J gave up 8 bases; unmatched junction bases: 5. CDR1 LGHNT and CDR2 FRNRAP come from the germline V gene. The clonotype was recovered from a woman aged 70-85 years with COVID-19, enrolled during active disease. J is TRBJ1-4 and V is TRBV12-5; 9 bases match TRBD1. Sequencing was performed on peripheral blood. CDR3 sequence (DNA): TGTGCTAGTGTCACAGGGGGCTCAGAAAAACTGTTTTTT. It encodes CASVTGGSEKLFF.